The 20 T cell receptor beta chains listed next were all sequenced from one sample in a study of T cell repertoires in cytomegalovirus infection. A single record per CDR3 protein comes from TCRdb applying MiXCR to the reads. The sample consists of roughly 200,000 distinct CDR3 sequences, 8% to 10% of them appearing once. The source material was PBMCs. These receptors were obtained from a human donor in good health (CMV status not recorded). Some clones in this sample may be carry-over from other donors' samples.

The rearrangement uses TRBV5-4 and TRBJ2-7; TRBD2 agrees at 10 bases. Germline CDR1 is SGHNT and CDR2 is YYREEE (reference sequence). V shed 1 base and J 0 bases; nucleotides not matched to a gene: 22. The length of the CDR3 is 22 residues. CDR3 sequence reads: CASSLRRWLAGDPPLSSYEQYF. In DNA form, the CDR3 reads TGTGCCAGCAGCTTGCGGAGGTGGCTAGCGGGGGACCCTCCCCTAAGCTCCTACGAGCAGTACTTC.

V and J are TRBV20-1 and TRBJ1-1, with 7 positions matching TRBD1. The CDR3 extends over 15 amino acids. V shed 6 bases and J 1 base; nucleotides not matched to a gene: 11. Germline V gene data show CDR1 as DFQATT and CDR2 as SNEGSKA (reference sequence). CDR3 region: CSAPGQMLGNTEAFF. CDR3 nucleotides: TGCAGTGCCCCGGGACAGATGTTAGGGAACACTGAAGCTTTCTTT.

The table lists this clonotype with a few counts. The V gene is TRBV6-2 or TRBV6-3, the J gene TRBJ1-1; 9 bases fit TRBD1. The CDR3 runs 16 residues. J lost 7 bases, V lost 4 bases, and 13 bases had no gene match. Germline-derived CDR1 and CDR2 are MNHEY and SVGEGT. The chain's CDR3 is CASSSDRGTGTYEAFF. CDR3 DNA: TGTGCCAGCAGTTCCGATCGCGGGACAGGGACCTATGAAGCTTTCTTT.

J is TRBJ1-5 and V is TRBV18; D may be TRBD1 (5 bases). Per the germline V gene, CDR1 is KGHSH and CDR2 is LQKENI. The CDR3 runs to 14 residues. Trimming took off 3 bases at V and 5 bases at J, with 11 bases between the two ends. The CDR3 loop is CASSPQRGDQPQHF. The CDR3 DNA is TGTGCCAGCTCACCCCAGCGGGGGGATCAGCCCCAGCATTTT.

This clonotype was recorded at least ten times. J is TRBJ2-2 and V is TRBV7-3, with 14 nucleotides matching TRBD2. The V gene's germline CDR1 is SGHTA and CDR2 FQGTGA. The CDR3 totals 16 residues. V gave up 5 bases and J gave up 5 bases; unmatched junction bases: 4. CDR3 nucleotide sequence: TGTGCCAGCAGCCCTGGACTAGCGGGAGGAACCGGGGAGCTGTTTTTT. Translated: CASSPGLAGGTGELFF.

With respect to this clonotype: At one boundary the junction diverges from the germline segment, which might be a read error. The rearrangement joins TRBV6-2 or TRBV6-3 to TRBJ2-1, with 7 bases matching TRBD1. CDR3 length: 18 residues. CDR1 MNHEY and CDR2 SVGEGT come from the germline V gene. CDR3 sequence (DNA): TGTGCCAGCCGGGCAGGGGGAAAGGCGGGTCCTAGGTACAATGATCAGTTCTTC. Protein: CASRAGGKAGPRYNDQFF.

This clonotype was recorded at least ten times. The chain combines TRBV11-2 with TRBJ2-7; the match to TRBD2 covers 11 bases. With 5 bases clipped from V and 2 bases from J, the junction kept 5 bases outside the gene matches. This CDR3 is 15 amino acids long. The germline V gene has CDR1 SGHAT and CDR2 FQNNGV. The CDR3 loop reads CASSTTSGGTYEQYF. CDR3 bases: TGTGCCAGCAGCACAACTAGCGGGGGCACCTACGAGCAGTACTTC. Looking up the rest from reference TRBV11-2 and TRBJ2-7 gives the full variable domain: EAGVAQSPRYKIIEKRQSVAFWCNPISGHATLYWYQQILGQGPKLLIQFQNNGVVDDSQLPKDRFSAERLKGVDSTLKIQPAKLEDSAVYLCASSTTSGGTYEQYFGPGTRLTVT.

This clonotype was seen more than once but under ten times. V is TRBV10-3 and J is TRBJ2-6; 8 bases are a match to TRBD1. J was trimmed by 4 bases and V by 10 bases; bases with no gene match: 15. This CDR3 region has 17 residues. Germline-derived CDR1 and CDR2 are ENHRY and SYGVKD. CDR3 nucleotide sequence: TGTGCCACCCGCCGGGGACAGGTTCAAACGGGGGCCAACGTCCTGACTTTC. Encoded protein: CATRRGQVQTGANVLTF.

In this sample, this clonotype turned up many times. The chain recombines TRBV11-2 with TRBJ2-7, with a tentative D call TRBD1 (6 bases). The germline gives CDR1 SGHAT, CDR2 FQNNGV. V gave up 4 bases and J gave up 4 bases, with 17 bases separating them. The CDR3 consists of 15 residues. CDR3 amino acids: CASSSRTDYTYEQYF. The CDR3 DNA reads TGTGCCAGCAGCTCCCGGACAGATTATACGTACGAGCAGTACTTC.

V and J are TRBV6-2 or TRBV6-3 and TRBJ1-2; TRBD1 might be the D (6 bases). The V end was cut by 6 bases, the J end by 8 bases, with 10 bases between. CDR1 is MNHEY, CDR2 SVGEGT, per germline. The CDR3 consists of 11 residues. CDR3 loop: CASRSGVGYTF. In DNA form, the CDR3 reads TGTGCCAGCAGATCAGGGGTCGGCTACACCTTC.

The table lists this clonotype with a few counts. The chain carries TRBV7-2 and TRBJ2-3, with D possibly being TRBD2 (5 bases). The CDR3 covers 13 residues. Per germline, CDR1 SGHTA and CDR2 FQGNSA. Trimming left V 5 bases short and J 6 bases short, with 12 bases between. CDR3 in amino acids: CASSTSSQDTQYF. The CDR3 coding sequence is TGTGCCAGCAGCACATCTAGCCAGGATACGCAGTATTTT.

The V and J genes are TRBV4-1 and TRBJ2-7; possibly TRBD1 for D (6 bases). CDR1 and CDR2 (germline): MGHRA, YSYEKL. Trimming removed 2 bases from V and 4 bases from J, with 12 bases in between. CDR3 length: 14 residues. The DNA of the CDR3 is TGCGCCAGCAGCCAACAGGGGATGGGGTACGAGCAGTACTTC. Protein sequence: CASSQQGMGYEQYF.

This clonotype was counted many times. CDR3 nucleotides: TGTGCCAGCAGCCCTTCCAGGACGAGGAATGAGCAGTTCTTC. Protein: CASSPSRTRNEQFF. The chain joins TRBV7-9 to TRBJ2-1, with no clear D. The V end was cut by 5 bases, the J end by 7 bases, with 15 bases between. The germline V gene has CDR1 SEHNR and CDR2 FQNEAQ (reference sequence). This CDR3 contains 14 residues.

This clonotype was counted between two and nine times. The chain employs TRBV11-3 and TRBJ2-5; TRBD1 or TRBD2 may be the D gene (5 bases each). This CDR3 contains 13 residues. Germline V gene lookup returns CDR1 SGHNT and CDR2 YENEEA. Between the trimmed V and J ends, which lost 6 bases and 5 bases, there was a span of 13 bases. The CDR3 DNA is TGTGCCAGCAGTCCGGGGCCTGGGGAGACCCAGTACTTC. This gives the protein CASSPGPGETQYF.

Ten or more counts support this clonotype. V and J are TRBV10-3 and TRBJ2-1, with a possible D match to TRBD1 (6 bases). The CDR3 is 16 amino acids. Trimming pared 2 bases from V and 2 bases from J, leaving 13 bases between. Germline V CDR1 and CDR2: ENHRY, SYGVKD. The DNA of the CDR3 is TGTGCCATCAGTGAGGCCAGGGGAGAAACCTACAATGAGCAGTTCTTC. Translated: CAISEARGETYNEQFF.

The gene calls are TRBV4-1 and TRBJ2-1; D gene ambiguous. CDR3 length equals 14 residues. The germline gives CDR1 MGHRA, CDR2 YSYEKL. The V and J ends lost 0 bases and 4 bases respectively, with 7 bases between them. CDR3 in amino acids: CASSQENKYNEQFF. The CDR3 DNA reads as TGCGCCAGCAGCCAAGAAAACAAGTACAATGAGCAGTTCTTC.

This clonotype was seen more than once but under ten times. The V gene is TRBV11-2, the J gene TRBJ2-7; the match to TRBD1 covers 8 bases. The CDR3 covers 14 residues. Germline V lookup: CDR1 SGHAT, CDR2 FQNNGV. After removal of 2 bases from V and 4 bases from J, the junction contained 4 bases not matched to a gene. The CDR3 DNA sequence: TGTGCCAGCAGCTTAACTGACAGGGGTTACGAGCAGTACTTC. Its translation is CASSLTDRGYEQYF.

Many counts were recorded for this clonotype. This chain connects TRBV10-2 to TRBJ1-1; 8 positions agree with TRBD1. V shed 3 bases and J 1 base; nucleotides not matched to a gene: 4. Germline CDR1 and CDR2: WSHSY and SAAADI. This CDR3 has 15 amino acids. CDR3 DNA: TGCGCCAGCAGTGATCCAGGGGGCGCGAACACTGAAGCTTTCTTT. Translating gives CASSDPGGANTEAFF.

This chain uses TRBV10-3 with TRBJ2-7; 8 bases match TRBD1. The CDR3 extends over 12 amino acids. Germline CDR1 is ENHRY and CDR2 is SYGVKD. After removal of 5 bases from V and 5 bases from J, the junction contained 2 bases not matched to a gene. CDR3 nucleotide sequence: TGTGCCATCAGTCCAGGGGGCGACGAGCAGTACTTC. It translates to CAISPGGDEQYF.

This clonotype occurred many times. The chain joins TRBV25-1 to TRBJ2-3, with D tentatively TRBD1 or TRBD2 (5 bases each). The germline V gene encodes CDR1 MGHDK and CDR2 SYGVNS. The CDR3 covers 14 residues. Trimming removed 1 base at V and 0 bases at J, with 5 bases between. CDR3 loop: CASSEWGSTDTQYF. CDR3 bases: TGTGCCAGCAGTGAATGGGGGAGCACAGATACGCAGTATTTT.